This T cell receptor (beta chain) was documented in a study of T cell changes during pregnancy in multiple sclerosis. Data came from immunoSEQ multiplex PCR; TCRdb stores just in-frame clones and leaves some out. The repertoire has tens of thousands of clones, more than 85% of them found once; the top ten carry approximately 8.6%. Germline V gene sequence: CDR1 SGHAT, CDR2 FQNNGV. The CDR3 is 12 residues long. V was pared by 5 bases and J by 5 bases, with 10 bases between. The V gene is TRBV11-2, the J gene TRBJ2-7, with D tentatively TRBD1 (5 bases). The clonotype originates from a female donor with multiple sclerosis, enrolled in a pregnancy study. Sequencing used CD8+ T cells from peripheral blood mononuclear cells, obtained in the third trimester of pregnancy. CDR3 nucleotide sequence: TGTGCCAGCAGCCTGGACATGAACGAGCAGTACTTC. Translated, it gives CASSLDMNEQYF.